The 12 T cell receptor beta chains below were found in one sample sequenced in a study of blood T cell repertoires in COVID-19. TCRdb's copy holds only in-frame clones and misses some; the assay was immunoSEQ multiplex PCR. The repertoire holds a few hundred thousand clones, with around 92% as singletons. The sample taken for sequencing was PBMCs or T cells enriched from blood (not recorded which). These receptors all come from a woman aged 45-59 years who had been exposed to COVID-19.

The chain couples TRBV4-1 to TRBJ1-1, with D unclear. The CDR3 length is 15 residues. The ends were cut back, 0 bases at V and 5 bases at J, with 13 bases in the middle. CDR1 is MGHRA and CDR2 is YSYEKL in the germline V gene. CDR3 coding DNA: TGCGCCAGCAGCCAAGATGAGGGAGTGGGGACTGAAGCTTTCTTT. Amino acids: CASSQDEGVGTEAFF.

The gene calls are TRBV6-5 and TRBJ1-3; D gene unclear. The CDR3 covers 15 residues. Germline CDR1 reads MNHEY; CDR2 reads SVGAGI. With 7 bases removed from V and 0 bases from J, the gap between germline ends came to 13 bases. As DNA, the CDR3 is TGTGCCAGCACCCAACGGTTGTACTCTGGAAACACCATATATTTT. Residues: CASTQRLYSGNTIYF.

This clone occurred a few times. The rearrangement links TRBV5-6 to TRBJ1-2; TRBD1 agrees at 10 bases. The junction had 8 bases not matched to a gene; V was cut back by 5 bases and J by 7 bases. The CDR3 is 14 residues long. Germline assignment: CDR1 SGHDT and CDR2 YYEEEE. The DNA for the CDR3 is TGTGCCAGCAGGGCTCCGGGACAGGGGTTTGGCTACACCTTC. This codes for CASRAPGQGFGYTF.

The rearrangement joins TRBV6-5 to TRBJ1-4, with 8 bases aligning to TRBD1. Germline values: CDR1 MNHEY, CDR2 SVGAGI. The CDR3 totals 15 residues. V shed 6 bases, J shed 4 bases, and the junction held 7 bases outside the gene matches. CDR3 residues: CASRPQGANNEKLFF. In DNA form, the CDR3 reads TGTGCCAGCAGGCCGCAGGGGGCAAATAATGAAAAACTGTTTTTT.

The chain recombines TRBV11-1 with TRBJ1-1; D is unresolved. This CDR3 comprises 13 residues. V lost 2 bases, J lost 8 bases, and 12 bases lay in between. Per the germline V gene, CDR1 is SGHAT and CDR2 is FQDESV (reference sequence). The CDR3 DNA sequence: TGTGCCAGCAGCTTAAGGCCGGAGAGGGAAGCTTTCTTT. Residues: CASSLRPEREAFF.

V and J are TRBV5-1 and TRBJ2-6; 7 bases map to TRBD1. The germline V gene encodes CDR1 SGHRS and CDR2 YFSETQ. The CDR3 contains 15 residues. Germline trimming cut 4 bases from V and 4 bases from J; bases unmatched to any gene: 5. The CDR3 loop reads CASSVTGSGANVLTF. CDR3 coding DNA: TGCGCCAGCAGCGTGACAGGGTCCGGGGCCAACGTCCTGACTTTC.

The J gene is TRBJ1-1, the V gene TRBV27; D unclear. This CDR3 has 13 residues. Trimming took off 3 bases at V and 1 base at J, with 6 bases between the two ends. The germline gives CDR1 MNHEY, CDR2 SMNVEV (reference sequence). CDR3 DNA: TGTGCCAGCAGTTTGGGCACGAACACTGAAGCTTTCTTT. Its translation: CASSLGTNTEAFF.

The chain recombines TRBV7-2 with TRBJ2-5, with 7 bases fitting TRBD1. Germline CDR1 and CDR2: SGHTA and FQGNSA. This CDR3 spans 14 amino acids. Trimming removed 2 bases from V and 5 bases from J; junction bases left unmatched: 5. The CDR3 spells CASSLFRQGETQYF. CDR3 bases: TGTGCCAGCAGCTTATTCCGACAGGGTGAGACCCAGTACTTC.

The chain uses TRBV5-1 and TRBJ1-4, with 9 bases aligning to TRBD1. CDR1 is SGHRS, CDR2 YFSETQ, per germline. V shed 4 bases, J shed 6 bases, and the junction held 4 bases outside the gene matches. CDR3 size: 14 residues. As DNA, the CDR3 is TGCGCCAGCAGCCCCACAGGGGGCTATGAAAAACTGTTTTTT. It specifies CASSPTGGYEKLFF.

The gene calls are TRBV7-6 and TRBJ2-3, with 12 bases that match TRBD1. Germline V CDR1 and CDR2: SGHVS, FNYEAQ. Trimming removed 5 bases from V and 14 bases from J; junction bases left unmatched: 17. The CDR3 totals 16 residues. The DNA for the CDR3 is TGTGCCAGCAGCCCCTACCTGGGACAGGGGGCGGGGCGGTGGTATTTT. It codes for CASSPYLGQGAGRWYF.

The V and J genes are TRBV6-1 and TRBJ2-7; possibly TRBD1 for D (5 bases). The germline gives CDR1 MNHNS, CDR2 SASEGT. Trimming pared 3 bases from V and 4 bases from J, leaving 13 bases between. The CDR3 is 14 amino acids. The chain's CDR3 is CASSDSGLKYEQYF. CDR3 DNA sequence: TGTGCCAGCAGTGATTCAGGGTTGAAGTACGAGCAGTACTTC.

Regarding this clone: At one end, the junction sequence differs from germline, possibly due to a read error. CDR3 loop: CASSLSGQGNHGYTF. CDR3 DNA sequence: TGTGCCAGCAGCTTGTCGGGACAGGGTAACCATGGCTACACCTTC. The chain uses TRBV5-6 and TRBJ1-2, with 9 bases fitting TRBD1. This CDR3 contains 15 residues. Germline CDR1 reads SGHDT; CDR2 reads YYEEEE.